This T cell receptor (beta chain) was captured by sequencing in a study of blood T cell repertoires in COVID-19. Study-wide context: T cells, B-cell-depleted T cells, or PBMCs provided the cDNA or gDNA that served as material.

In the original analysis: Amplification of reference gene primers was used by the study to estimate nucleated cell counts. The assay was immunoSEQ multiplex PCR, and TCRdb's table has in-frame clones only and misses some. V and J calls and clone size are given by that table; D and trimming were obtained from the DNA. This sample yields some 120,000 clones, of which about four fifths are seen a single time; more than 15% belongs to the top ten. The CDR3 is 15 amino acids. Deletions cut 2 bases from V and 7 bases from J, with 15 bases between. The germline V gene encodes CDR1 MGHRA and CDR2 YSYEKL. The specimen sequenced was peripheral blood. This TCR was sampled from an elderly man with acute or convalescent COVID-19. The gene calls are TRBV4-1 and TRBJ2-4, with D perhaps matching TRBD1 (5 bases). Here the CDR3 DNA reads TGCGCCAGCAGCCAATTGGATCAGGGCTGGAACATTCAGTACTTC. It specifies CASSQLDQGWNIQYF.